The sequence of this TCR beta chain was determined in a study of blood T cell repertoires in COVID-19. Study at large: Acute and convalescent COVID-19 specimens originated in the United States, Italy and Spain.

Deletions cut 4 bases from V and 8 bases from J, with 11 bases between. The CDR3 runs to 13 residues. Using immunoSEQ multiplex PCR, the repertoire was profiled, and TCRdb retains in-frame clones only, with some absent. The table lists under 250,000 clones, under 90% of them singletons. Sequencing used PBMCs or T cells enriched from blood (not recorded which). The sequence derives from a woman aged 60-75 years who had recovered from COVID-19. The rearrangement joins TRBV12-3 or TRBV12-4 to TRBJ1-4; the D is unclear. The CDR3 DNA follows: TGTGCCAGCAGTTCGACATTGACCGAAAAACTGTTTTTT. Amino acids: CASSSTLTEKLFF.